What follows describes a single TCR beta chain. This record comes from a study of blood T cell repertoires in COVID-19. Study context: Acute and convalescent COVID-19 specimens originated in the United States, Italy and Spain.

Methods used by the authors: From reference gene primer amplification, estimates of nucleated cell counts were derived. Clones were sequenced by immunoSEQ multiplex PCR, and TCRdb holds only the in-frame ones, with some missing. V and J calls and clone size come straight from that table; D and trimming were deduced from the DNA. The sample includes a few hundred thousand clones, 89% of them seen just once. The CDR3 length is 15 residues. The germline gives CDR1 LNHNV, CDR2 YYDKDF (reference sequence). V shed 1 base and J shed 4 bases, with 11 bases lying between them. Participants were aged about 18 to 100 years from 24 US areas. Participants had their cohort set by participant-reported clinical history.

V is TRBV15 and J is TRBJ1-3; possibly TRBD1 for D (5 bases). This receptor was identified in a woman aged 30 to 39 who had recovered from COVID-19. The sequencing input was PBMCs or T cells enriched from blood (not recorded which). In DNA, the CDR3 is TGTGCCACCAGCAGAGTGGGAGGGGTAGGAAACACCATATATTTT. Protein: CATSRVGGVGNTIYF. The entire variable domain, with the rest obtained from reference TRBV15 and TRBJ1-3, is as follows: DAMVIQNPRYQVTQFGKPVTLSCSQTLNHNVMYWYQQKSSQAPKLLFHYYDKDFNNEADTPDNFQSRRPNTSFCFLDIRSPGLGDTAMYLCATSRVGGVGNTIYFGEGSWLTVV.